The 24 T cell receptor beta chains below all came from one sample that was sequenced in a study of post-analysis software for immune sequencing data. Tagging with unique molecular identifiers was a feature of the TCR beta cDNA libraries. A single record per CDR3 protein comes from TCRdb applying MiXCR to the PCR reads. The sample holds about 810,000 distinct CDR3 sequences, about 57% seen once. These receptors have no identified antigens. Whole-study results and caveats: TRBV5-6, TRBV5-1 and TRBV20-1 were among four or five TRBV segments more frequent in patients than controls.

The sequencing input was blood. Source of these receptors: a girl under 18 with multiple sclerosis.

With regard to this clonotype: One junction end does not reproduce the germline sequence, and a read error may be involved. This chain joins TRBV5-6 and TRBJ2-7; no reliable D call. Germline CDR1 SGHDT, CDR2 YYEEEE. The CDR3 consists of 14 residues. The CDR3 reads CASGLLLGPYEQYF. The CDR3, as DNA: TGTGCCAGCGGCTTGCTCCTAGGACCCTACGAGCAGTACTTC.

The CDR3 loop reads CSVSNWGETQYF. The DNA for the CDR3 is TGCAGCGTTTCGAACTGGGGGGAGACCCAGTACTTC. The J gene is TRBJ2-4, the V gene TRBV29-1; D may match TRBD1 or TRBD2 (5 bases each). The DNA end favors TRBJ2-5, so the J call may be wrong. The germline gives CDR1 SQVTM, CDR2 ANQGSEA. The CDR3 spans 12 residues.

The chain couples TRBV6-5 to TRBJ2-1; 8 nucleotides agree with TRBD2. J lost 7 bases, V lost 5 bases, and 13 bases had no gene match. Looked up from germline, CDR1 is MNHEY and CDR2 is SVGAGI. This CDR3 is 16 amino acids long. CDR3 sequence: CASSTILAARLNEQFF. Written as DNA, the CDR3 is TGTGCCAGCAGTACCATACTAGCGGCCCGATTGAATGAGCAGTTCTTC.

The chain couples TRBV9 to TRBJ2-7; D unclear. Deletions cut 2 bases from V and 6 bases from J, with 15 bases between. CDR1 is SGDLS, CDR2 YYNGEE, per germline. This CDR3 is built from 14 residues. CDR3 amino acids: CASSVDPVSREQYF. The CDR3 DNA is TGTGCCAGCAGCGTCGACCCCGTATCCCGCGAGCAGTACTTC.

J is TRBJ2-4 and V is TRBV5-1, with D possibly matching TRBD1 (5 bases). The end of the DNA is better explained by TRBJ2-7, so the J call may be wrong. Germline lookup yields CDR1 SGHRS and CDR2 YFSETQ. This CDR3 region has 15 residues. The CDR3 loop reads CASSGYRPDPYEQYF. As DNA, the CDR3 is TGCGCCAGCAGCGGATACAGGCCGGACCCCTACGAGCAGTACTTC.

Only a few counts were recorded for this clonotype. The gene calls are TRBV6-1 and TRBJ2-3; 14 bases are shared with TRBD2. The germline V gene has CDR1 MNHNS and CDR2 SASEGT. J gave up 3 bases and V 7 bases, and 15 bases lay outside the gene matches. This CDR3 spans 19 amino acids. The CDR3 reads CASNPTGTSGRVKTDTQYF. CDR3 DNA: TGTGCCAGCAACCCCACCGGGACTAGCGGGAGAGTGAAGACAGATACGCAGTATTTT.

The V call is TRBV27, the J call TRBJ2-6, with TRBD1 identical over 9 bases. V dropped 3 bases and J dropped 4; count of bases not matched to a gene: 10. Germline CDR1 reads MNHEY; CDR2 reads SMNVEV (reference sequence). The CDR3 has 18 amino acids. CDR3 DNA sequence: TGTGCCAGCAGTTTCCAGGGACAGGGAATATCAGGGGCCAACGTCCTGACTTTC. Translated: CASSFQGQGISGANVLTF.

The chain joins TRBV7-6 to TRBJ2-7; possible D gene TRBD1, 6 bases. This CDR3 region has 16 residues. V shed 0 bases and J shed 3 bases, with 15 bases lying between them. Germline CDR1 SGHVS, CDR2 FNYEAQ. In DNA, the CDR3 is TGTGCCAGCAGCTTAGCGCAGGGGACAAATGACTACGAGCAGTACTTC. Translating gives CASSLAQGTNDYEQYF.

The V gene is TRBV11-2, the J gene TRBJ2-7, with D possibly called TRBD1 or TRBD2 (5 bases each). Germline loops: CDR1 SGHAT, CDR2 FQNNGV. V was cut by 1 base and J by 3 bases, with 13 bases left in between. The CDR3 extends over 15 amino acids. The CDR3 DNA sequence: TGTGCCAGCAGCTTAGCCCTCGGGGCGGGCTACGAGCAGTACTTC. The encoded protein is CASSLALGAGYEQYF.

J is TRBJ2-3 and V is TRBV9, with 7 nucleotides matching TRBD2. V dropped 3 bases and J dropped 2; count of bases not matched to a gene: 6. The CDR3 has 15 residues. Germline CDR1 and CDR2: SGDLS and YYNGEE. The CDR3 DNA is TGTGCCAGCAGCGCCACGGGGGGTACCACAGATACGCAGTATTTT. This translates into CASSATGGTTDTQYF.

This clonotype was seen a handful of times. This rearrangement joins TRBV29-1 to TRBJ1-3; no definite D call. Germline values: CDR1 SQVTM, CDR2 ANQGSEA. This CDR3 has 13 amino acids. Trimming shortened V by 7 bases and J by 3 bases, and 13 bases separated the two germline ends. Here the CDR3 reads CSAKRTDGNTIYF. The CDR3 bases are TGCAGCGCAAAGAGGACGGATGGAAACACCATATATTTT.

In this sample, this clonotype turned up a few times. In DNA, the CDR3 is TGCAGTGCTAGAGATCCCTCAGGGGGCCGCGGTGAGCAGTACTTC. It encodes CSARDPSGGRGEQYF. This rearrangement joins TRBV20-1 to TRBJ2-4, with TRBD1 matching over 8 bases. This CDR3 is 15 amino acids long. Losses at the gene ends were 0 bases for V and 13 bases for J; bases not matched to a gene: 14. CDR1 and CDR2 (germline): DFQATT, SNEGSKA (reference sequence).

The J gene is TRBJ1-6, the V gene TRBV28; D remains ambiguous. The germline CDR1 and CDR2 sequences are MDHEN and SYDVKM. This CDR3 is built from 15 residues. V was shortened by 6 bases and J by 3 bases, with 12 bases between the two germline ends. This CDR3 reads CASRVPGDYNSPLHF. The CDR3 coding sequence is TGTGCCAGCAGGGTCCCCGGAGACTATAATTCACCCCTCCACTTT.

The chain joins TRBV5-6 to TRBJ1-6; D is unresolved. The CDR3 contains 12 residues. V lost 0 bases and J 9 bases, leaving 4 bases between the germline ends. Germline values: CDR1 SGHDT, CDR2 YYEEEE. The CDR3 sequence is CASSLGTSPLHF. Written as DNA, the CDR3 is TGTGCCAGCAGCTTGGGTACTTCACCCCTCCACTTT.

Details on this clonotype: One junction end disagrees with the germline gene, perhaps due to a read error. The chain has TRBV9 and TRBJ2-2, with D perhaps matching TRBD1 (5 bases). The germline V gene encodes CDR1 SGDLS and CDR2 YYNGEE. The CDR3 is 14 amino acids. Here the CDR3 DNA reads TGTGCCAGCAGTGTAGAAGGGGACACCGGGGAGCTGTTTTTT. Amino acid sequence: CASSVEGDTGELFF.

This chain connects TRBV5-1 to TRBJ2-7, with no clear D. V gave up 3 bases and J gave up 4 bases, with 11 bases separating them. The CDR3 extends over 13 amino acids. From germline, CDR1 is SGHRS and CDR2 YFSETQ. DNA of the CDR3: TGCGCCAGCAGCTACGCCCCCAGTTACGAGCAGTACTTC. This sequence encodes CASSYAPSYEQYF.

The genes are TRBV20-1 and TRBJ2-5; the match to TRBD2 covers 14 bases. The junction had 7 bases not matched to a gene; V was cut back by 6 bases and J by 4 bases. The germline CDR1 and CDR2 sequences are DFQATT and SNEGSKA (reference sequence). The CDR3 length is 15 residues. The CDR3: CSAGTSGRSGETQYF. The DNA for the CDR3 is TGCAGTGCCGGGACTAGCGGGAGATCAGGAGAGACCCAGTACTTC.

This chain links TRBV6-5 with TRBJ2-7, with 9 nucleotides matching TRBD2. TRBJ2-5 matches the DNA end more closely, so the J call is doubtful. The CDR3 has 14 residues. Germline CDR1 reads MNHEY; CDR2 reads SVGAGI. CDR3 loop: CASSSGLAIETQYF. The CDR3, as DNA: TGTGCCAGCAGTTCGGGACTAGCCATAGAGACCCAGTACTTC.

This clonotype was observed a few times. This chain joins TRBV2 and TRBJ1-2; the D gene is possibly TRBD1 (5 bases). CDR3 length equals 16 residues. Looked up from germline, CDR1 is SNHLY and CDR2 is FYNNEI. The V gene lost 4 bases and the J gene lost 5 bases, with 20 bases spanning the gap. CDR3 in amino acids: CASSASGRRGAYGYTF. The DNA of the CDR3 is TGTGCCAGCAGTGCTTCGGGGCGGCGAGGGGCTTATGGCTACACCTTC.

The CDR3: CASSYRTPRDRTYNEQFF. CDR3 nucleotide sequence: TGTGCCAGCAGTTACAGGACCCCACGGGACAGAACTTACAATGAGCAGTTCTTC. The J gene is TRBJ2-1, the V gene TRBV6-5, with 7 bases fitting TRBD1. V dropped 2 bases and J dropped 4; count of bases not matched to a gene: 14. The CDR3 runs to 18 residues. Per germline, CDR1 MNHEY and CDR2 SVGAGI.

The V gene is TRBV5-1, the J gene TRBJ1-2; 9 bases match TRBD1. CDR1 SGHRS and CDR2 YFSETQ come from the germline V gene. With 4 bases clipped from V and 8 bases from J, the junction kept 6 bases outside the gene matches. This CDR3 has 13 residues. The CDR3 bases are TGCGCCAGCAGCGCCGGACAGGGGTTCGGCTACACCTTC. It translates to CASSAGQGFGYTF.

This sequence joins TRBV4-1 and TRBJ2-3, with 7 positions matching TRBD2. Germline V CDR1 and CDR2: MGHRA, YSYEKL. Trimming took 3 bases from V and 2 from J; bases not matched to a gene: 8. This CDR3 is built from 16 residues. The CDR3 loop is CASSQPGDYLTDTQYF. DNA for the CDR3: TGCGCCAGCAGCCAGCCCGGGGACTACCTCACAGATACGCAGTATTTT.

V is TRBV10-3 and J is TRBJ1-2; D is perhaps TRBD1 (5 bases). The CDR3 is made up of 14 amino acids. Germline values: CDR1 ENHRY, CDR2 SYGVKD. V lost 3 bases to trimming and J lost 4 bases, with 12 bases between them. The CDR3 is CAISDGTASYGYTF. The CDR3 region has the DNA TGTGCCATCAGTGACGGGACTGCATCCTATGGCTACACCTTC.

The chain couples TRBV7-2 to TRBJ2-1; a possible D gene is TRBD2 (5 bases). The germline gives CDR1 SGHTA, CDR2 FQGNSA. Trimming cost V 5 bases and J 1 base, with 9 bases left between them. The CDR3 consists of 14 residues. The CDR3 protein is CASSPRRSYNEQFF. The CDR3 DNA is TGTGCCAGCAGCCCGAGGAGGTCCTACAATGAGCAGTTCTTC.